This T cell receptor (beta chain) was captured by sequencing in a study of T cells in Graves' hyperthyroidism and ophthalmopathy (dated by TCRdb to between 2018 and 2021). Background for the entire study: Peripheral blood samples were taken at the time of initial diagnosis, prior to any treatment. Prospective prediction of ophthalmopathy was tested in an independent validation cohort consisting of some 20 hyperthyroidism patients and more than 15 patients who later progressed to ophthalmopathy. The 100 discovery patients were randomly split 7:3 into training and test sets. The paper reports TCR Vbeta CDR3 sequencing of approximately 140 peripheral blood samples: under 45 ophthalmopathy, over 70 hyperthyroidism and roughly 17 progressor patients. Thyroid tissue and blood T-cell repertoires from more than five Graves' hyperthyroidism patients were also compared in the study. To identify distinguishing TCR V-J signatures, a discovery cohort of about 95 patients was used, comprising 43 with Graves' ophthalmopathy and 55 to 65 with stable Graves' hyperthyroidism. After sampling, hyperthyroidism patients received methimazole starting at 30 mg daily, and ophthalmopathy patients received high-dose intravenous methylprednisolone. Study-wide conclusions, independent of this receptor: In validation, the model predicted progression to ophthalmopathy with around 71% sensitivity and around 72% specificity, a median of about 6.7 months before onset. Blood samples also contained most of the expanded thyroid clonotypes (frequency above 0.001), which suggests that blood repertoires may reflect thyroid immune responses. A 13 V-J signature model separated ophthalmopathy from stable hyperthyroidism, with nearly 90% sensitivity and around 84% specificity in cross-validation and 80%/75% in testing. No statistical method was used to set the sample size in advance, and investigators knew the group allocation.

This clonotype was seen only a few times. The antigen it binds to is not known. Per-nucleotide qualities are absent, and no much larger clonotype sits a single base away. Hyperthyroidism patients were newly diagnosed, had a disease duration of under 2 months, and were aged 18 to 65 years. The study excluded patients with uncontrolled infections, other autoimmune diseases, pregnancy or lactation. Diagnoses were established on the basis of clinical symptoms, serum thyroxine and TRAb, thyroid ultrasound, and orbital computed tomography. Blood from progressor patients was drawn when they were first diagnosed with hyperthyroidism, before any ophthalmopathy symptoms appeared. Ficoll-Paque density gradient centrifugation was used to isolate PBMCs from around 10 ml of fresh peripheral blood. Patients classed as progressors first received a Graves' hyperthyroidism diagnosis and then went on to develop ophthalmopathy during follow-up. Total RNA was extracted with Trizol reagent, and quality was checked on an Agilent 2100 Bioanalyzer.

Amplification of TCR beta CDR3 regions was carried out from RNA transcripts. The first round of RT-PCR for the TCR CDR3 was performed with the HTBI primer set and the Qiagen OneStep RT-PCR kit. Libraries were constructed in a second round of multiplex PCR, after which size selection and purification were performed. Libraries were sequenced paired-end with 100 bp reads on an Illumina HiSeq2000. Under the source paper's analysis protocol: SOAPnuke was used to process the raw data, with reads discarded if the reads contained adapters or uncalled bases, had a mean Phred below 15, or lacked an exact constant-primer or identifier match. High-quality paired reads were merged with COPE v1.2.5, and unique nucleotide sequences were defined as clonotypes. MiTCR v1.1 was used to align clonotypes to the IMGT TRBV, TRBD and TRBJ reference segments. Analysis was restricted to V-J combinations with a frequency above 0.0001, which covered 98% to 99.2% of repertoires. A TCS score was defined as the ratio between F50 (clonal expansion) and ExV (chaos), using BLOSUM62-based TCRdist between CDR3 peptides within each V-J. Welch's t-statistics and random forest reduced some 510 V-J features to 13, which were used in a naive Bayes classifier (R e1071). The public reads were reanalyzed by TCRdb: fastp trimming at Q25, MiXCR alignment, in-frame beta chains only. Rows are combined by CDR3 protein, so each entry shows the most common genes and DNA. The V and J calls here are based on TCRdb, not the publication. This sample is represented by fewer than 900,000 distinct CDR3 sequences; 18% of them were singletons. Around 15% of the sample comes from the top ten.

The CDR3 starts with the cysteine, ends with the phenylalanine, and has 15 residues. The retained sequence is limited to the CDR3, 45 bases, with the frame set at the first base. The V end gives up 5 bases and the J end 0 bases, leaving 3 bases in the junction not matched to a gene. Source material: blood. This receptor was taken from a woman aged 45-65 years with Graves' hyperthyroidism that later progressed to Graves' ophthalmopathy. The V and J genes are TRBV12-3 or TRBV12-4 and TRBJ2-7; TRBD2 agrees with 11 junctional bases. The CDR3 protein: CASSRLAGSSYEQYF. Here is the DNA: TGTGCCAGCAGTCGACTAGCGGGGAGCTCCTACGAGCAGTACTTC.